This T cell receptor (beta chain) was captured in a study of blood T cell repertoires in COVID-19. Overall study context: Both acute and convalescent COVID-19 samples were obtained from the United States, Italy and Spain.

Repertoires were generated with immunoSEQ multiplex PCR, while TCRdb's copy carries only in-frame clones and drops some. The sample lists 100,000 to 150,000 clones, roughly 90% occurring once. This clone was counted a few times. Trimming shortened V by 4 bases and J by 4 bases, and 11 bases separated the two germline ends. Germline V gene sequence: CDR1 MDHEN, CDR2 SYDVKM. The CDR3 is 15 amino acids. The V and J genes are TRBV28 and TRBJ1-6; D remains unclear. Sequencing was performed on peripheral blood. The clonotype originates from a man in his sixties or seventies with active COVID-19. In DNA form, the CDR3 reads TGTGCCAGCAGTTCCCGGGTCTTTTATAATTCACCCCTCCACTTT. It translates to CASSSRVFYNSPLHF. The full variable domain, rest sourced from reference TRBV28 and TRBJ1-6, is DVKVTQSSRYLVKRTGEKVFLECVQDMDHENMFWYRQDPGLGLRLIYFSYDVKMKEKGDIPEGYSVSREKKERFSLILESASTNQTSMYLCASSSRVFYNSPLHFGNGTRLTVT.